This T cell receptor (beta chain) was sequenced for a study of post-analysis software for immune sequencing data (dated by TCRdb to between 2015 and 2016). In the study overall: Recorded disease courses included relapsing-remitting, secondary progressive and progressive-relapsing multiple sclerosis, with some patients lacking subtype annotation. The patient repertoires were set against under 12 previously published healthy control repertoires from donors whose ages ranged from about 6 to 26 years. A subset of samples was prepared in parallel using single-end sample barcoding, then pooled and co-amplified after Illumina adapter ligation.

Regarding this clonotype: The specificity of this receptor is unknown. No much larger clone exists at a distance of one base, and base qualities are not known.

CDR1 and CDR2 (SGHTA, FQGTGA) derive from the germline V gene. The CDR3 sequence holds 16 residues, the cysteine and phenylalanine included. Of the read, only the CDR3 DNA is kept; its 48 bases are in frame from base 1. Beyond this particular receptor, the publication reports: The control group was slightly older than the multiple sclerosis patient group. Multiple sclerosis patients had significantly lower normalized Chao1 diversity than controls, a result that suggests substantial peripheral T-cell clonal expansion. Patients showed significantly higher frequencies than controls for several TRBV segments, among them TRBV5-6, TRBV5-1 and TRBV20-1. When samples were clustered directly using the F measure, samples prepared in the same batch co-clustered strongly, which prompted a batch-effect correction.

The receptor library was made with PCR. This sample was sequenced with an Illumina HiSeq 2500. To reduce PCR and sequencing biases, unique molecular identifiers were incorporated into the TCR beta cDNA libraries. Every 1 to 10 million input T cells yielded approximately 500,000 cDNA molecules, meaning each molecule approximated one T cell. The patient libraries were prepared and sequenced with the same protocol used for the earlier healthy control dataset. Samples belonging to the same batch were prepared together, multiplexed and sequenced on a shared HiSeq lane. The paper's data handling went like this. MIGEC was used to process the raw barcoded reads, and molecular identifier groups with only a single read were discarded before consensus assembly and CDR3 extraction. Clonotype tables were post-analysed with VDJtools, and diversity was normalized by down-sampling all datasets to the smallest sample size. Repertoire overlap clustering matched CDR3 amino acid but not nucleotide sequences to correct batch-related cross-sample contamination. In TCRdb, the public reads were trimmed at Q25 with fastp and aligned with MiXCR, with productive beta chains retained. Every CDR3 protein is listed once, alongside the most common genes and DNA of its rows. The V and J calls were determined by TCRdb, not by the authors. The sample table lists approximately 460,000 distinct CDR3 sequences, roughly 45% of them with a count of one. 9% to 13% of the sample is held by the ten biggest clonotypes.

To demonstrate the VDJtools post-analysis software, TCR beta repertoires were profiled from the peripheral blood of 13 young patients with multiple sclerosis. The multiple sclerosis patients were children and adolescents between roughly 6 and 17 years of age. The sequence is built from TRBV7-3 and TRBJ2-4, with 11 middle bases fitting TRBD1. The J call is in doubt because the DNA end fits TRBJ2-7 better. The sequence came from a girl aged 10-17 years with multiple sclerosis. Sequenced: blood. The DNA reads as follows: TGTGCCAGCAGCTTAGAATCCGGGACAGGGGGATACGAGCAGTACTTC. It encodes CASSLESGTGGYEQYF.